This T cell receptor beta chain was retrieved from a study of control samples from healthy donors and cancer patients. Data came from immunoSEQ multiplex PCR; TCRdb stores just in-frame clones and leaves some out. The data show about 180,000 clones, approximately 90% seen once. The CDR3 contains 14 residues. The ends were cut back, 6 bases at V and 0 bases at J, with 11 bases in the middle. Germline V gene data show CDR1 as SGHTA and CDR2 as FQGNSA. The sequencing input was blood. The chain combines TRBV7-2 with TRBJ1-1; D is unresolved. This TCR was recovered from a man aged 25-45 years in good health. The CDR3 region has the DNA TGTGCCAGCAGACAAAGCCGGGTGAACACTGAAGCTTTCTTT. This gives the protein CASRQSRVNTEAFF.